This TCR beta chain was documented in a study of tumor-infiltrating lymphocytes in primary liver carcinoma. As to this clonotype: The junction departs from the called germline gene at one end, perhaps through a read error.

Extraction of RNA together with DNA used roughly 19-32 mg of unsorted bulk tissue. There were five separate regions sampled from each tumor. From 400 to 550 ng total RNA, TCR beta cDNA was generated with a primer in the constant region. Three nested multiplex PCR rounds of slightly modified ARM-PCR generated TCR beta libraries. A C-beta reverse primer was combined with TRBV1-TRBV30 forward primers in the first two PCR rounds, and each round had 10 cycles. TCRdb independently ran MiXCR on the multiplex PCR reads; one entry per CDR3 protein. The table records about 190,000 distinct CDR3 sequences, just under 85% of them present only once. CDR3 length: 17 amino acids. Germline CDR1 reads GTSNPN; CDR2 reads SVGIG (reference sequence).

V and J are TRBV30 and TRBJ2-7; 8 bases fit TRBD2. Sequences were obtained from tumor tissue from primary liver carcinoma. The source is a man in his forties or fifties with primary liver carcinoma and hepatitis B virus infection. The CDR3 DNA reads TGTGCTTGGAGTGTAATACACGCGGGGGGCTACTACAGCGAGCAGTACTTC. Translated: CAWSVIHAGGYYSEQYF.